What follows are 15 T cell receptor beta chains derived from one specimen sequenced in a study of cytomegalovirus exposure and HLA in healthy donors. Use of 60 Vbeta and 13 Jbeta primers characterized the PCR. Some clones are missing from TCRdb's copy, which holds only in-frame ones; the method was immunoSEQ multiplex PCR. The table includes more than 100,000 clones, more than 60% detected once. Sequences were obtained from PBMCs. The source is a woman in her late teens or twenties in good health and CMV-seronegative.

The J gene is TRBJ2-7, the V gene TRBV7-9; 11 nucleotides agree with TRBD2. The CDR3 contains 13 residues. Germline V gene lookup returns CDR1 SEHNR and CDR2 FQNEAQ (reference sequence). V lost 4 bases, J lost 5 bases, and 1 base stayed unmatched. In DNA, the CDR3 is TGTGCCAGCAGCTCGACTAGCGGGGACGAGCAGTACTTC. Its translation is CASSSTSGDEQYF.

This clone was recorded a few times. The chain joins TRBV20-1 to TRBJ2-1; 7 positions agree with TRBD2. Germline loops: CDR1 DFQATT, CDR2 SNEGSKA (reference sequence). V gave up 8 bases and J gave up 8 bases; unmatched junction bases: 3. This CDR3 comprises 10 residues. The CDR3 sequence is CSPGGHEQFF. CDR3 nucleotide sequence: TGCAGTCCGGGGGGACATGAGCAGTTCTTC.

The V and J genes are TRBV29-1 and TRBJ1-1, with D tentatively TRBD1 (6 bases). The CDR3 length is 12 residues. Per germline, CDR1 SQVTM and CDR2 ANQGSEA. Trimming removed 7 bases at V and 5 bases at J, with 14 bases between. The CDR3 spells CSARGPGTEAFF. Written as DNA, the CDR3 is TGCAGCGCCAGGGGTCCGGGGACTGAAGCTTTCTTT.

V gene TRBV7-9 combines with J gene TRBJ2-6, with 7 bases identical to TRBD1. CDR1 SEHNR and CDR2 FQNEAQ come from the germline V gene (reference sequence). CDR3 length: 14 amino acids. Trimming removed 6 bases from V and 2 bases from J; junction bases left unmatched: 1. For the CDR3, the DNA is TGTGCCAGCAGTCAGGGGGCTGGGGCCAACGTCCTGACTTTC. Translated: CASSQGAGANVLTF.

The V and J genes are TRBV13 and TRBJ2-3; 10 positions match TRBD2. This CDR3 region has 17 residues. Germline lookup yields CDR1 PRHDT and CDR2 FYEKMQ (reference sequence). V lost 2 bases, J lost 5 bases, and 10 bases stayed unmatched. CDR3 sequence: CASSLKKLAGERDTQYF. In DNA form, the CDR3 reads TGTGCCAGCAGCTTAAAGAAGCTAGCGGGAGAAAGAGATACGCAGTATTTT.

This clone is a singleton in its sample. The chain has TRBV19 and TRBJ1-2; a weak D match, TRBD1 (6 bases). Germline V gene lookup returns CDR1 LNHDA and CDR2 SQIVND (reference sequence). Trimming stripped 6 bases from V and 4 bases from J, with 18 bases between. This CDR3 comprises 15 residues. The CDR3 here is CASRPSGETGYGYTF. The CDR3 nucleotides read TGTGCCAGTAGGCCGTCAGGGGAGACGGGCTATGGCTACACCTTC.

The chain has TRBV6-6 and TRBJ1-4; no clear D. The CDR3 runs 15 residues. Between the trimmed V and J ends, which lost 6 bases and 0 bases, there was a span of 11 bases. Germline-derived CDR1 and CDR2 are MNHNY and SVGAGI (reference sequence). CDR3 loop: CASRPGESTNEKLFF. CDR3 bases: TGTGCCAGCAGACCCGGAGAATCAACTAATGAAAAACTGTTTTTT.

The chain has TRBV19 and TRBJ2-3; 8 nucleotides align to TRBD2. This CDR3 has 15 amino acids. V lost 3 bases and J lost 3; bases outside the gene matches: 5. Germline CDR1 is LNHDA and CDR2 is SQIVND (reference sequence). The CDR3 region has the DNA TGTGCCAGTAGTATTCGAGCGGGAGAAACAGATACGCAGTATTTT. Residues: CASSIRAGETDTQYF.

The rearrangement uses TRBV4-2 and TRBJ1-5, with D uncertain. The CDR3 is 17 amino acids. The germline V gene has CDR1 LGHNA and CDR2 YNFKEQ. Trimming stripped 0 bases from V and 2 bases from J, with 14 bases between. In nucleotides, the CDR3 is TGTGCCAGCAGCCAAGATTGGGTCTGGAGGGGCAATCAGCCCCAGCATTTT. Protein: CASSQDWVWRGNQPQHF.

V usage is TRBV6-1 and J usage is TRBJ2-1; D is perhaps TRBD1 (6 bases). V shed 5 bases and J shed 9 bases, with 14 bases lying between them. CDR1 is MNHNS, CDR2 SASEGT, per germline. The CDR3 is made up of 13 amino acids. The DNA for the CDR3 is TGTGCCAGCAGTACACTCCCGGACAGTGAGCAGTTCTTC. Its translation: CASSTLPDSEQFF.

This clone was detected only once. The gene calls are TRBV6-6 and TRBJ1-2, with 7 bases that match TRBD1. Germline V gene data show CDR1 as MNHNY and CDR2 as SVGAGI (reference sequence). V lost 0 bases to trimming and J lost 13 bases; unmatched junction nucleotides: 11. This CDR3 is built from 14 residues. The CDR3 loop is CASSYSLGQTETTF. For the CDR3, the DNA is TGTGCCAGCAGTTACTCGTTGGGACAGACAGAAACCACCTTC.

CDR3 sequence reads: CASSLVPLAGGPSNEQFF. In nucleotides, the CDR3 is TGTGCCAGCAGCTTAGTCCCTCTTGCGGGAGGGCCGTCTAATGAGCAGTTCTTC. This chain uses TRBV7-6 with TRBJ2-1; 9 bases line up with TRBD2. The CDR3 is made up of 18 amino acids. V was clipped by 1 base and J by 7 bases; unmatched bases: 14. Germline V gene data show CDR1 as SGHVS and CDR2 as FNYEAQ.

V usage is TRBV4-1 and J usage is TRBJ1-2; TRBD1 might be the D (5 bases). CDR3 size: 16 residues. Germline CDR1 reads MGHRA; CDR2 reads YSYEKL. The ends were cut back, 1 base at V and 2 bases at J, with 14 bases in the middle. CDR3 in DNA: TGCGCCAGCAGCCAAGGCAGGGCTAAAACCAACTATGGCTACACCTTC. Protein product: CASSQGRAKTNYGYTF.

In this sample, this clone turned up a few times. The rearrangement joins TRBV29-1 to TRBJ2-2; D is unresolved. V was clipped by 7 bases and J by 1 base, with 7 bases between them. The CDR3 loop spans 12 amino acids. Germline V gene sequence: CDR1 SQVTM, CDR2 ANQGSEA. The CDR3 coding sequence is TGCAGCGCAGGCAAGAACACCGGGGAGCTGTTTTTT. As protein: CSAGKNTGELFF.

This clone appeared a single time. An end of the junction does not agree with germline; a read error may underlie this. The chain uses TRBV30 and TRBJ1-2, with a weak D call TRBD1 (6 bases). Germline CDR1 is GTSNPN and CDR2 is SVGIG (reference sequence). The CDR3 has 12 amino acids. The CDR3 nucleotides read TGTGCCTGGAATCCAAACCAGGGGTCCCCCCACTTC. Amino acid sequence: CAWNPNQGSPHF.